This T cell receptor (beta chain) was obtained from a study of T cells after yellow fever vaccination. Study results and limitations: The study found a weaker secondary response that peaked faster, day 5 versus 15.

This clonotype occurred a few times. Its specificity is unknown. TCRdb used MiXCR to reprocess the 5' RACE reads, holding one entry per CDR3 protein. The sample holds 300,000 to 400,000 distinct CDR3 sequences, 3% to 4.5% seen once. Germline loops: CDR1 SGHRS, CDR2 YFSETQ. CDR3 length: 15 residues. Germline trimming cut 3 bases from V and 7 bases from J; bases unmatched to any gene: 9. The V gene is TRBV5-1, the J gene TRBJ2-2, with 7 positions matching TRBD2. This receptor was obtained from a man younger than 35 who received the YFV17D yellow fever vaccine. Sequencing used PBMCs, obtained 5 days after the yellow fever booster vaccination. The CDR3 sequence: CASSSVRREGGELFF. CDR3 coding DNA: TGCGCCAGCAGCTCCGTCAGGAGGGAGGGCGGGGAGCTGTTTTTT.